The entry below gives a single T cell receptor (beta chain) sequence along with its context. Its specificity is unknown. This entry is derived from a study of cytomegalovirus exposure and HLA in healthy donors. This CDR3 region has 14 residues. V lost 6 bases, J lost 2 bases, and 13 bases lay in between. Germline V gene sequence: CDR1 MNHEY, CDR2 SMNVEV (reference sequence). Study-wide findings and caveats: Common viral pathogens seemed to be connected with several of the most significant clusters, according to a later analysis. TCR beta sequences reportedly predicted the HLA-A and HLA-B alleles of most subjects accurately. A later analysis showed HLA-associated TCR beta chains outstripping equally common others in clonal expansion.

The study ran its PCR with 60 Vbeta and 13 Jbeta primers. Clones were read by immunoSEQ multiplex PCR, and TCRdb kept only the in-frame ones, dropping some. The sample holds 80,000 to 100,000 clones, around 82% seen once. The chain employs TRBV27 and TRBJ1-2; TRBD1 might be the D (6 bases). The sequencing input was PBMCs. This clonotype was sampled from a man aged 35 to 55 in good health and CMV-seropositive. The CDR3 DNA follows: TGTGCCAGCAGAGTAACTCAGGGGAACTATGGCTACACCTTC. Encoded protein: CASRVTQGNYGYTF.